The clone carrying this T cell receptor beta chain was found many times. Diagnosis rested on symptoms, serum thyroxine and TRAb, thyroid ultrasound, and orbital computed tomography. This sample was taken from a study of T cells in Graves' hyperthyroidism and ophthalmopathy. Looking at the study overall: Peripheral blood was secured at the point of initial diagnosis, before any treatment.

Template material for amplifying TCR beta CDR3 regions consisted of RNA transcripts. The HTBI primer set served for first-round RT-PCR of the TCR CDR3. Using its own MiXCR run on the multiplex PCR reads, TCRdb lists one record per CDR3 protein. The sample has under 300,000 distinct CDR3 sequences, 20% to 25% seen once. Germline assignment: CDR1 MNHEY and CDR2 SVGAGI. The CDR3 is 15 amino acids. Unmatched junction bases numbered 9, after V lost 4 bases and J lost 5 bases. The clonotype was recovered from a man aged 40-50 years with Graves' hyperthyroidism that later progressed to Graves' ophthalmopathy. The chain uses TRBV6-5 and TRBJ1-2, with TRBD1 identical over 8 bases. Material for sequencing was blood. This CDR3 is CASSSSGTGRYGYTF. The DNA for the CDR3 is TGTGCCAGCAGTTCCTCCGGGACAGGACGGTATGGCTACACCTTC.